This T cell receptor (beta chain) was sequenced during a study of T-cell memory formation after mild COVID-19. Study context: TCR clusters largely stayed donor specific. Regarding the study as a whole: Cross-reactive memory apparently joined, as some responding clones appeared in pre-infection memory. CD4+ clones that contracted lay mainly in CM and EM; CD8+ ones lay in EMRA.

This clonotype showed up many times. The antigen is not known. UMIs and sample barcodes were carried by the TCR alpha and TCR beta cDNA libraries that 5'RACE produced using constant-segment primers. TCRdb itself ran the 5' RACE reads through MiXCR, one entry per CDR3 protein. The repertoire holds 250,000 to 300,000 distinct CDR3 sequences, 7% to 10% seen once, with about 20% in the top ten. Germline CDR1 GTSNPN, CDR2 SVGIG (reference sequence). V was pared by 0 bases and J by 5 bases, with 14 bases between. The CDR3 runs 15 residues. The genes are TRBV30 and TRBJ2-1; D is unclear. This TCR was recovered from a man younger than 30 who had mild COVID-19 (a few samples of this study predate the infection). Cell type and time point are not known. What was sequenced was PBMCs or a T cell subset sorted from them (not recorded which). CDR3 amino acids: CAWSVVTDEHNEQFF. CDR3 bases: TGTGCCTGGAGTGTCGTGACGGACGAACACAATGAGCAGTTCTTC.